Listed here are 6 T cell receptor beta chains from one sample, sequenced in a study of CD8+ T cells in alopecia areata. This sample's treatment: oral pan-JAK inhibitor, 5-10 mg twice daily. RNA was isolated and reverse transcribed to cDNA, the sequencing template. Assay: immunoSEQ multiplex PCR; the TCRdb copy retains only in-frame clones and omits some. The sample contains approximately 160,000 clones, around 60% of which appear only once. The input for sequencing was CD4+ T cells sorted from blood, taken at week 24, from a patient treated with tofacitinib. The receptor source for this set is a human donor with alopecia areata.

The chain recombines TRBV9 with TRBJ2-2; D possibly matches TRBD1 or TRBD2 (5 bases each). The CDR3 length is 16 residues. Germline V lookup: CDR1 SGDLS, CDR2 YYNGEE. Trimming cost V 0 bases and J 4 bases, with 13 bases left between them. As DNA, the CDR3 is TGTGCCAGCAGCGTAGGGGGACCAGGAAGCACCGGGGAGCTGTTTTTT. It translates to CASSVGGPGSTGELFF.

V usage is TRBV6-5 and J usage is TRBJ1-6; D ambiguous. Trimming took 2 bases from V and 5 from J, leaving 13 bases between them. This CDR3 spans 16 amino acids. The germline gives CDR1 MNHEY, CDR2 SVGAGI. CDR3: CASSYLPADNNSPLHF. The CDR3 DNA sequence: TGTGCCAGCAGTTACCTTCCGGCAGACAATAATTCACCCCTCCACTTT.

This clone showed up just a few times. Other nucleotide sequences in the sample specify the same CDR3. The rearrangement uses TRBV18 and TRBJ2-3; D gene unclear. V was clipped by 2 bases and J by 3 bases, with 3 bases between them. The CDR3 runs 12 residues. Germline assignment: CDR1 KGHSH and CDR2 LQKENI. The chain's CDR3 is CASSPSTDTQYF. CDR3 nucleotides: TGTGCCAGCTCACCAAGTACAGATACGCAGTATTTT.

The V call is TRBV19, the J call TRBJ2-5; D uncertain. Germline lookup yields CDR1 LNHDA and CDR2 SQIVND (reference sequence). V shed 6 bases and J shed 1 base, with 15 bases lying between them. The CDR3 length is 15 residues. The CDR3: CASSRAGPRQETQYF. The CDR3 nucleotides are TGTGCCAGTAGCCGAGCCGGGCCTCGCCAAGAGACCCAGTACTTC.

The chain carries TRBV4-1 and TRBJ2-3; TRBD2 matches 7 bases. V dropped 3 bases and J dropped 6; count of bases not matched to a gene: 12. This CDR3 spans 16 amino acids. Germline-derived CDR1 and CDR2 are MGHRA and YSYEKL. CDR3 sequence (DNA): TGCGCCAGCAGCCATGTATATAGCGGGCCCCCGGATACGCAGTATTTT. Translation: CASSHVYSGPPDTQYF.

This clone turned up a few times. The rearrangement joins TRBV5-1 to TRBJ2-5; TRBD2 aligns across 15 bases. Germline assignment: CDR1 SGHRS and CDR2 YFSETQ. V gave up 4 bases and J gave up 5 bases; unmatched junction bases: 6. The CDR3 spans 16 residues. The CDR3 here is CASSVTGTSGGETQYF. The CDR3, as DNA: TGCGCCAGCAGCGTTACCGGGACTAGCGGGGGGGAGACCCAGTACTTC.